These 11 T cell receptor beta chains originate from one sample sequenced in a study of cytomegalovirus exposure and HLA in healthy donors. 13 Jbeta primers and 60 Vbeta primers were used for the PCR. Assay used: immunoSEQ multiplex PCR; TCRdb lists only in-frame clones, some missing. This table has fewer than 250,000 clones, more than 85% appearing once. The sequencing sample was made of PBMCs. The source of these receptors is a woman younger than 35 in good health and CMV-seronegative.

The table lists this clone with a count of one. The rearrangement links TRBV4-1 to TRBJ2-7; the D gene is possibly TRBD2 (6 bases). The V and J ends lost 2 bases and 7 bases respectively, with 12 bases between them. This CDR3 region has 13 residues. CDR1 and CDR2 from the germline V gene are MGHRA and YSYEKL. In DNA form, the CDR3 reads TGCGCCAGCAGCCAACCCGGGAGATGGGAGCAGTACTTC. It encodes CASSQPGRWEQYF.

This chain links TRBV5-1 with TRBJ2-7; maybe TRBD1 (6 bases). Germline CDR1 is SGHRS and CDR2 is YFSETQ. The CDR3 contains 12 residues. Trimming removed 4 bases from V and 5 bases from J, with 10 bases in between. The CDR3 spells CASSSNRDEQYF. The CDR3 nucleotides read TGCGCCAGCAGCAGTAACAGGGACGAGCAGTACTTC.

The chain links TRBV13 to TRBJ1-6; no clear D gene. The V and J ends lost 6 bases and 7 bases respectively, with 10 bases between them. The germline V gene encodes CDR1 PRHDT and CDR2 FYEKMQ (reference sequence). The CDR3 is 13 amino acids. CDR3 sequence (DNA): TGTGCCAGCAGTCACAACCGAAATTCACCCCTCCACTTT. It is translated as CASSHNRNSPLHF.

The sample holds a few counts of this clone. The chain carries TRBV28 and TRBJ2-1; D gene ambiguous. The length of the CDR3 is 13 residues. V dropped 2 bases and J dropped 4 bases, with 6 bases sitting between them. From germline, CDR1 is MDHEN and CDR2 SYDVKM. CDR3 region: CASSLPRYNEQFF. The CDR3 bases are TGTGCCAGCAGTTTACCCAGGTACAATGAGCAGTTCTTC.

The V gene is TRBV19, the J gene TRBJ2-1; TRBD2 matches 8 bases. V gave up 10 bases and J gave up 3 bases; unmatched junction bases: 8. Germline V lookup: CDR1 LNHDA, CDR2 SQIVND (reference sequence). This CDR3 comprises 14 residues. The CDR3 nucleotides read TGTGCCACCTCTCCGGGAGGGGACTACAATGAGCAGTTCTTC. Translation gives CATSPGGDYNEQFF.

V and J are TRBV7-2 and TRBJ1-1; D perhaps matches TRBD1 (6 bases). V lost 4 bases and J lost 0, with 15 bases in between. The CDR3 consists of 16 residues. CDR1 is SGHTA and CDR2 is FQGNSA in the germline V gene. The CDR3 region has the DNA TGTGCCAGCAGCTCAGAGCCTACAGGGATGAACACTGAAGCTTTCTTT. This encodes CASSSEPTGMNTEAFF.

This rearrangement joins TRBV11-2 to TRBJ2-5; 7 bases fit TRBD2. Germline V gene sequence: CDR1 SGHAT, CDR2 FQNNGV. Trimming cost V 3 bases and J 1 base; bases outside gene matches: 8. The CDR3 extends over 16 amino acids. CDR3 sequence (DNA): TGTGCCAGCAGCTTTTTTGGGGGAGGGACCCAAGAGACCCAGTACTTC. Its protein product is CASSFFGGGTQETQYF. The variable domain in full, completed from reference TRBV11-2 and TRBJ2-5, reads EAGVAQSPRYKIIEKRQSVAFWCNPISGHATLYWYQQILGQGPKLLIQFQNNGVVDDSQLPKDRFSAERLKGVDSTLKIQPAKLEDSAVYLCASSFFGGGTQETQYFGPGTRLLVL.

Note on this clone: The same CDR3 arises from other DNA sequences in this sample as well. This rearrangement joins TRBV11-2 to TRBJ1-1; tentatively, D is TRBD1 (5 bases). The ends were cut back, 6 bases at V and 1 base at J, with 9 bases in the middle. The V gene's germline CDR1 is SGHAT and CDR2 FQNNGV. CDR3 length: 13 amino acids. The CDR3 coding sequence is TGTGCCAGCAGTCGAGACAGGAACACTGAAGCTTTCTTT. Amino acids: CASSRDRNTEAFF.

This chain connects TRBV23-1 to TRBJ2-2; D unresolved. TRBV23-1 has ORF status, its function being uncertain. The CDR3 extends over 17 amino acids. Trimming left V 3 bases short and J 4 bases short, with 18 bases between. The CDR3 DNA is TGCGCCAGCAGTCACCCGGGTCCGGAAGGAACCACCGGGGAGCTGTTTTTT. The encoded protein is CASSHPGPEGTTGELFF.

The V call is TRBV5-4, the J call TRBJ2-7; 8 bases map to TRBD1. The length of the CDR3 is 16 residues. From germline, CDR1 is SGHNT and CDR2 YYREEE (reference sequence). V lost 4 bases to trimming and J lost 0 bases; unmatched junction nucleotides: 9. The CDR3 sequence: CASSPGGLSSSYEQYF. CDR3 coding DNA: TGTGCCAGCAGCCCAGGGGGCCTGTCGTCCTCCTACGAGCAGTACTTC.

The chain links TRBV7-9 to TRBJ1-1; the D is unclear. The CDR3 has 12 amino acids. Per the germline V gene, CDR1 is SEHNR and CDR2 is FQNEAQ (reference sequence). Trimming left V 3 bases short and J 7 bases short, with 9 bases between. The CDR3 region has the DNA TGTGCCAGCAGCTTCGGGTCGAGTGAAGCTTTCTTT. This gives the protein CASSFGSSEAFF.